Sequencing of this T cell receptor (beta chain) was carried out in a study of blood T cells in healthy people across ages. Study outcomes and limitations: Older individuals had lower TCR beta diversity per million T cells (the decline was roughly linear). A strong correlation was found between TCR beta diversity and the percentage of naive T cells.

This clonotype has a handful of counts. The antigen remains unidentified. The CDR3 sequence is 14 residues long. V lost 7 bases and J 4 bases, leaving 16 bases between the germline ends. The germline V gene encodes CDR1 MNHEY and CDR2 SVGAGI. The donors, aged roughly 6 to 95, were healthy Caucasians from Russia. The second PCR ran about 6 to 12 cycles with a sample-barcoded 5' primer and J-beta primers. From each sample, at least 3 million paired-end reads containing CDR3 were obtained. One entry per CDR3 protein, called by TCRdb with MiXCR from the 5' RACE reads. The table has about a million distinct CDR3 sequences, around two fifths seen once.

The sample comprised blood. The receptor's source is a man younger than 30 in good health. J is TRBJ1-2 and V is TRBV6-5; D gene unclear. The CDR3 nucleotides read TGTGCCAGCAATTTAGGACGTGGCGGCTATGGCTACACCTTC. It codes for CASNLGRGGYGYTF.